This paragraph reports one TCR beta chain. This specimen comes from a study of blood T cell repertoires in COVID-19. Study at large: Sites in the United States, Italy and Spain provided acute and convalescent COVID-19 samples. T cells, B-cell-depleted T cells, or PBMCs supplied cDNA or gDNA.

V was trimmed by 1 base and J by 4 bases, leaving 7 bases between them. CDR1 SGHAT and CDR2 FQNNGV come from the germline V gene. The CDR3 sequence is 13 residues long. In the authors' methods: The authors estimated nucleated cell counts from reference gene primer amplification. The data were produced by immunoSEQ multiplex PCR, yet TCRdb's version contains in-frame clones alone and is incomplete. For V, J and clone size, that table is used; D and trimming come from the DNA. The sample lists over 30,000 clones; approximately 80% were seen once. This sequence was found in a human donor in a cohort sampled during active COVID-19. This rearrangement joins TRBV11-2 to TRBJ2-5; tentatively, D is TRBD2 (5 bases). Sequencing input: peripheral blood. CDR3 DNA: TGTGCCAGCAGCTTAGCGGGGAGAGAGACCCAGTACTTC. As protein: CASSLAGRETQYF.